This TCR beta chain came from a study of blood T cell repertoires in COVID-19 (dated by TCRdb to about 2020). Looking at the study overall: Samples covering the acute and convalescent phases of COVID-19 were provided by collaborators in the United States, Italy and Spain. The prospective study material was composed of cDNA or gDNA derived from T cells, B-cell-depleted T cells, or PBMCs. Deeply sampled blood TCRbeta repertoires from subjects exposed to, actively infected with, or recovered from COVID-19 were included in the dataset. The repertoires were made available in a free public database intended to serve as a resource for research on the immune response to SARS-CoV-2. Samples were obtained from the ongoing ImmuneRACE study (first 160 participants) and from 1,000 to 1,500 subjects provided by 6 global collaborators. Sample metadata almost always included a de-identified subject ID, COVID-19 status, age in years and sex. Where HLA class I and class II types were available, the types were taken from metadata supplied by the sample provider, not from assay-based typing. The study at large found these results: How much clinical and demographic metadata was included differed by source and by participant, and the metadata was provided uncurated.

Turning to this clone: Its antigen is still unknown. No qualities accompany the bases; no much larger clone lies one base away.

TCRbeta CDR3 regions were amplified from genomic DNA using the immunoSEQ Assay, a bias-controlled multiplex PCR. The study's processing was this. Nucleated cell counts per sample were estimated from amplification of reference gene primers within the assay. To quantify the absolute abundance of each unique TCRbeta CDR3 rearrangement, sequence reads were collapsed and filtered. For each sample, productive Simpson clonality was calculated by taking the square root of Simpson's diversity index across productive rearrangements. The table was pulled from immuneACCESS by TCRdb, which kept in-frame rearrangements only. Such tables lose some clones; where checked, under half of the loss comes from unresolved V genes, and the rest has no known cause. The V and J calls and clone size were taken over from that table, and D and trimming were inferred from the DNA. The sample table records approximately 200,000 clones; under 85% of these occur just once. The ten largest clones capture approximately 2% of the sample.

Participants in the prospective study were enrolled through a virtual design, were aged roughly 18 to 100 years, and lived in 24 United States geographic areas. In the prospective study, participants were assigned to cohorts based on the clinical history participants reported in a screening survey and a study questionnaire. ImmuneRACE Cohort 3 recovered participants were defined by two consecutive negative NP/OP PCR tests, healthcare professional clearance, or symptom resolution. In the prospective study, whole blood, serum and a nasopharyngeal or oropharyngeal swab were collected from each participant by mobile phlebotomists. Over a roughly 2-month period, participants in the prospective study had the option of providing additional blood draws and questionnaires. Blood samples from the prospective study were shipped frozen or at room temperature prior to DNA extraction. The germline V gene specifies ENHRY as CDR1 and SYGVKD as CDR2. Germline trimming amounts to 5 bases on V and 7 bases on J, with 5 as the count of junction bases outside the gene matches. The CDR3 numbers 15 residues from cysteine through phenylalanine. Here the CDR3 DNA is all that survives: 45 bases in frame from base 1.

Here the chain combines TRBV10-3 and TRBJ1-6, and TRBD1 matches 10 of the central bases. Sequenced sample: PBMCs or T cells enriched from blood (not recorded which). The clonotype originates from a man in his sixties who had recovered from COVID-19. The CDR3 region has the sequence CAISRGQGTNSPLHF. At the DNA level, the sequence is TGTGCCATCAGTCGGGGACAGGGGACGAATTCACCCCTCCACTTT.